Below are 30 T cell receptor beta chains sequenced from a single sample in a study of T cell changes during pregnancy in multiple sclerosis. Profiled with immunoSEQ multiplex PCR; TCRdb holds only in-frame clones, not every one. The sample includes about 74,000 clones, approximately 90% of them seen just once. Sequencing used peripheral blood, obtained before pregnancy. Receptor source: a female donor with multiple sclerosis, enrolled in a pregnancy study.

This chain connects TRBV11-3 to TRBJ2-5; tentatively, D is TRBD2 (6 bases). This CDR3 has 14 residues. V shed 1 base and J shed 5 bases, with 11 bases lying between them. Per the germline V gene, CDR1 is SGHNT and CDR2 is YENEEA. The CDR3 loop reads CASSLGAGSETQYF. The DNA of the CDR3 is TGTGCCAGCAGCTTAGGTGCCGGGAGTGAGACCCAGTACTTC.

The V gene is TRBV2, the J gene TRBJ1-1; TRBD1 is a possible D gene (6 bases). Trimming took 6 bases from V and 4 from J, leaving 12 bases between them. Looked up from germline, CDR1 is SNHLY and CDR2 is FYNNEI. The CDR3 totals 13 residues. CDR3 bases: TGTGCCAGCAGCAGACAGGCCAGCACTGAAGCTTTCTTT. It translates to CASSRQASTEAFF. Variable domain in full (rest from reference TRBV2 and TRBJ1-1): EPEVTQTPSHQVTQMGQEVILRCVPISNHLYFYWYRQILGQKVEFLVSFYNNEISEKSEIFDDQFSVERPDGSNFTLKIRSTKLEDSAMYFCASSRQASTEAFFGQGTRLTVV.

The V and J genes are TRBV2 and TRBJ2-1; TRBD2 matches at 11 bases. V lost 2 bases and J lost 8; bases outside the gene matches: 8. The germline V gene has CDR1 SNHLY and CDR2 FYNNEI. The CDR3 has 16 residues. Written as DNA, the CDR3 is TGTGCCAGCAGTGAATGGTTAGGACTAGCGGGCGATGAGCAGTTCTTC. Amino acid sequence: CASSEWLGLAGDEQFF. The full variable domain, its missing parts supplied by reference TRBV2 and TRBJ2-1, is EPEVTQTPSHQVTQMGQEVILRCVPISNHLYFYWYRQILGQKVEFLVSFYNNEISEKSEIFDDQFSVERPDGSNFTLKIRSTKLEDSAMYFCASSEWLGLAGDEQFFGPGTRLTVL.

This sequence joins TRBV18 and TRBJ2-7, with 7 nucleotides matching TRBD1. With V trimmed by 0 bases and J by 2 bases, 7 bases remained unmatched. The length of the CDR3 is 16 residues. Germline V gene data show CDR1 as KGHSH and CDR2 as LQKENI. The CDR3 sequence is CASSPPGGQVTYEQYF. The DNA for the CDR3 is TGTGCCAGCTCACCACCTGGAGGACAGGTGACCTACGAGCAGTACTTC.

In nucleotides, the CDR3 is TGTGCCAGCAGCCCCCCGGGGTTGAGGGAGCAGTTCTTC. It specifies CASSPPGLREQFF. The chain couples TRBV7-9 to TRBJ2-1; D is perhaps TRBD2 (5 bases). CDR3 length equals 13 residues. Trimming shortened V by 5 bases and J by 10 bases, and 15 bases separated the two germline ends. Per the germline V gene, CDR1 is SEHNR and CDR2 is FQNEAQ (reference sequence).

This clone was recorded once. This chain links TRBV25-1 with TRBJ1-2; 11 bases are a match to TRBD1. The CDR3 covers 15 residues. Germline V gene lookup returns CDR1 MGHDK and CDR2 SYGVNS. The V segment lost 1 base and the J segment 5 bases; nucleotides outside the gene matches: 3. The CDR3 bases are TGTGCCAGCAGTGAATTAGGGACAGGGGGATATGGCTACACCTTC. This codes for CASSELGTGGYGYTF.

This sequence joins TRBV27 and TRBJ2-1, with TRBD1 identical over 7 bases. Trimming removed 6 bases from V and 3 bases from J; junction bases left unmatched: 8. Germline V lookup: CDR1 MNHEY, CDR2 SMNVEV (reference sequence). The CDR3 covers 15 residues. The CDR3 bases are TGTGCCAGCAGATACCGGGACAGCCTCTACAATGAGCAGTTCTTC. Residues: CASRYRDSLYNEQFF.

This chain joins TRBV4-2 and TRBJ2-3; the match to TRBD2 covers 7 bases. The CDR3 runs to 17 residues. The germline gives CDR1 LGHNA, CDR2 YNFKEQ. The J segment lost 2 bases and the V segment lost 0 bases, leaving 8 bases of the junction unmatched. The CDR3 sequence: CASSQDWAAGFTDTQYF. DNA of the CDR3: TGTGCCAGCAGCCAAGACTGGGCAGCGGGATTCACAGATACGCAGTATTTT.

The genes are TRBV14 and TRBJ2-5, with 7 nucleotides matching TRBD1. V lost 2 bases, J lost 2 bases, and 8 bases stayed unmatched. Germline V lookup: CDR1 SGHDN, CDR2 FVKESK. The CDR3 is 16 residues long. CDR3 nucleotides: TGTGCCAGCAGCCAAAGGGGCAGGGGGAAGCAAGAGACCCAGTACTTC. Translation: CASSQRGRGKQETQYF. Combining the CDR3 with reference TRBV14 and TRBJ2-5 gives the whole variable domain EAGVTQFPSHSVIEKGQTVTLRCDPISGHDNLYWYRRVMGKEIKFLLHFVKESKQDESGMPNNRFLAERTGGTYSTLKVQPAELEDSGVYFCASSQRGRGKQETQYFGPGTRLLVL.

The count of this clone is one. V is TRBV5-1 and J is TRBJ1-2; 8 bases are shared with TRBD1. The ends lost 4 bases at V and 0 bases at J; junction bases unmatched: 20. The CDR3 is 20 amino acids. CDR1 and CDR2 (germline): SGHRS, YFSETQ. For the CDR3, the DNA is TGCGCCAGCAGCCTCGACCAGTGGGACAGGTCAGATGGGTCTAACTATGGCTACACCTTC. Translating it yields CASSLDQWDRSDGSNYGYTF.

The chain is built from TRBV19 and TRBJ2-3; 8 nucleotides agree with TRBD2. The CDR3 has 16 residues. The germline V gene has CDR1 LNHDA and CDR2 SQIVND (reference sequence). V shed 7 bases and J 0 bases; nucleotides not matched to a gene: 9. This CDR3 is CASTPPGGGSTDTQYF. The CDR3 DNA is TGTGCCAGTACCCCACCGGGAGGGGGGAGCACAGATACGCAGTATTTT.

The chain combines TRBV4-2 with TRBJ1-3; maybe TRBD1 (5 bases). Trimming took 4 bases from V and 4 from J, leaving 17 bases between them. The CDR3 totals 16 residues. Germline V gene data show CDR1 as LGHNA and CDR2 as YNFKEQ. CDR3 bases: TGTGCCAGCAGCCCCCATTCACAGGTCTCCGGAAACACCATATATTTT. Its translation is CASSPHSQVSGNTIYF.

The genes are TRBV27 and TRBJ2-7; D is undetermined. Germline CDR1 and CDR2: MNHEY and SMNVEV (reference sequence). The CDR3 totals 11 residues. V was trimmed by 6 bases and J by 0 bases, leaving 3 bases between them. The CDR3 nucleotides are TGTGCCAGCAGGAGCTCCTACGAGCAGTACTTC. Residues: CASRSSYEQYF.

This CDR3 reads CASSAGQGYGYTF. CDR3 sequence (DNA): TGTGCCAGCAGCGCGGGACAGGGCTATGGCTACACCTTC. The rearrangement joins TRBV13 to TRBJ1-2; TRBD1 aligns across 9 bases. The V gene end was trimmed by 5 bases and the J gene end by 4 bases; junction bases not matched to a gene: 2. CDR1 and CDR2 from the germline V gene are PRHDT and FYEKMQ (reference sequence). The CDR3 totals 13 residues.

The chain recombines TRBV4-2 with TRBJ2-5, with 7 nucleotides matching TRBD2. This CDR3 is 14 amino acids long. Looked up from germline, CDR1 is LGHNA and CDR2 is YNFKEQ. Trimming took 3 bases from V and 5 from J; bases not matched to a gene: 6. CDR3 in amino acids: CASSQGGGRETQYF. The CDR3 region has the DNA TGTGCCAGCAGCCAGGGGGGAGGGCGGGAGACCCAGTACTTC.

The chain carries TRBV6-1 and TRBJ2-2, with D perhaps matching TRBD2 (6 bases). This CDR3 region has 15 residues. CDR1 MNHNS and CDR2 SASEGT come from the germline V gene. Trimming took 6 bases from V and 1 from J, leaving 12 bases between them. The CDR3 nucleotides are TGTGCCAGCAGCTTAGGACTACTGAACACCGGGGAGCTGTTTTTT. It translates to CASSLGLLNTGELFF.

This rearrangement joins TRBV5-1 to TRBJ2-5; TRBD2 matches 9 bases. The CDR3 totals 14 residues. The V segment lost 0 bases and the J segment 3 bases; nucleotides outside the gene matches: 0. The germline gives CDR1 SGHRS, CDR2 YFSETQ. In DNA, the CDR3 is TGCGCCAGCAGCTTGGTAGCGGGGGAAGAGACCCAGTACTTC. This codes for CASSLVAGEETQYF.

The chain joins TRBV18 to TRBJ2-3; 7 nucleotides agree with TRBD1. Trimming took 0 bases from V and 8 from J; bases not matched to a gene: 14. CDR1 KGHSH and CDR2 LQKENI come from the germline V gene. The CDR3 runs 17 residues. The CDR3 sequence: CASSPPPSTGDSGTQYF. For the CDR3, the DNA is TGTGCCAGCTCACCACCTCCCAGTACAGGGGATAGTGGTACGCAGTATTTT.

The V gene is TRBV19, the J gene TRBJ1-1; 8 bases are a match to TRBD1. Germline values: CDR1 LNHDA, CDR2 SQIVND (reference sequence). The CDR3 spans 14 residues. J was trimmed by 7 bases and V by 1 base; bases with no gene match: 5. CDR3 in amino acids: CASSIGTGPREAFF. DNA for the CDR3: TGTGCCAGTAGTATAGGGACAGGGCCCCGTGAAGCTTTCTTT.

This chain connects TRBV30 to TRBJ2-7; D perhaps matches TRBD1 (5 bases). Deletions cut 2 bases from V and 3 bases from J, with 14 bases between. Per the germline V gene, CDR1 is GTSNPN and CDR2 is SVGIG (reference sequence). This CDR3 is 14 amino acids long. The CDR3 here is CAWSSQGSLYEQYF. The CDR3 DNA reads as TGTGCCTGGAGTAGTCAGGGATCTCTCTACGAGCAGTACTTC.

The genes are TRBV5-6 and TRBJ2-7, with D perhaps matching TRBD2 (6 bases). The germline V gene encodes CDR1 SGHDT and CDR2 YYEEEE. The CDR3 extends over 14 amino acids. The V end was cut by 4 bases, the J end by 3 bases, with 14 bases between. The CDR3 region is CASSRRDWDYEQYF. CDR3 sequence (DNA): TGTGCCAGCAGCCGCCGGGACTGGGACTACGAGCAGTACTTC.

The chain combines TRBV6-5 with TRBJ2-1; TRBD2 is a possible D gene (5 bases). V was shortened by 0 bases and J by 5 bases, with 8 bases between the two germline ends. This CDR3 is built from 14 residues. The germline V gene has CDR1 MNHEY and CDR2 SVGAGI. CDR3 bases: TGTGCCAGCAGTTACTCAGGACTCAACAATGAGCAGTTCTTC. It is translated as CASSYSGLNNEQFF.

The J gene is TRBJ1-2, the V gene TRBV30, with 8 bases lining up with TRBD1. CDR3 length: 13 amino acids. V shed 5 bases and J 6 bases; nucleotides not matched to a gene: 8. Germline CDR1 GTSNPN, CDR2 SVGIG (reference sequence). The chain's CDR3 is CAWQRDRPNGYTF. As DNA, the CDR3 is TGTGCCTGGCAGCGGGACAGGCCGAATGGCTACACCTTC.

This chain uses TRBV9 with TRBJ1-1; tentative D call: TRBD1 (6 bases). From germline, CDR1 is SGDLS and CDR2 YYNGEE. This CDR3 is built from 13 residues. V was cut by 0 bases and J by 11 bases, with 14 bases left in between. The CDR3 sequence: CASSVGSTGMAFF. DNA for the CDR3: TGTGCCAGCAGCGTAGGGTCCACAGGGATGGCTTTCTTT.

The V and J genes are TRBV4-3 and TRBJ1-6, with D maybe TRBD1 (5 bases). V was shortened by 0 bases and J by 1 base, with 13 bases between the two germline ends. The CDR3 spans 18 residues. Germline assignment: CDR1 LGHNA and CDR2 YSLEER. CDR3 loop: CASSQEPRGGSYNSPLHF. For the CDR3, the DNA is TGCGCCAGCAGCCAAGAGCCCCGGGGGGGATCCTATAATTCACCCCTCCACTTT.

V and J are TRBV4-3 and TRBJ1-2, with D tentatively TRBD1 (6 bases). CDR3 length: 15 amino acids. CDR1 is LGHNA and CDR2 is YSLEER in the germline V gene. The ends were cut back, 0 bases at V and 2 bases at J, with 10 bases in the middle. CDR3 nucleotide sequence: TGCGCCAGCAGCCAAGAAGGTACAGGGAACTATGGCTACACCTTC. Translated: CASSQEGTGNYGYTF.

The chain joins TRBV2 to TRBJ2-3; 11 nucleotides align to TRBD2. Germline CDR1 reads SNHLY; CDR2 reads FYNNEI. This CDR3 contains 15 residues. V shed 6 bases, J shed 5 bases, and the junction held 7 bases outside the gene matches. The CDR3 here is CASRVAGGRLDTQYF. CDR3 DNA: TGTGCCAGCAGGGTAGCGGGAGGGCGGTTAGATACGCAGTATTTT.

The V gene is TRBV6-5, the J gene TRBJ1-3, with D possibly being TRBD1 (5 bases). The ends were cut back, 6 bases at V and 2 bases at J, with 14 bases in the middle. Germline V gene data show CDR1 as MNHEY and CDR2 as SVGAGI. The CDR3 loop spans 15 amino acids. The CDR3 loop is CASRNPTRAGNTIYF. CDR3 in DNA: TGTGCCAGCAGGAACCCGACCAGGGCTGGAAACACCATATATTTT.

The rearrangement uses TRBV14 and TRBJ1-2, with 12 bases fitting TRBD1. The CDR3 covers 15 residues. Germline V gene lookup returns CDR1 SGHDN and CDR2 FVKESK. V lost 5 bases, J lost 5 bases, and 6 bases stayed unmatched. The CDR3 bases are TGTGCCAGCAGCGTAGGGACAGGGGGCTTTTATGGCTACACCTTC. It is translated as CASSVGTGGFYGYTF. The full variable domain, in which reference TRBV14 and TRBJ1-2 provide the parts outside the CDR3, is EAGVTQFPSHSVIEKGQTVTLRCDPISGHDNLYWYRRVMGKEIKFLLHFVKESKQDESGMPNNRFLAERTGGTYSTLKVQPAELEDSGVYFCASSVGTGGFYGYTFGSGTRLTVV.

This chain links TRBV7-9 with TRBJ2-3; 8 nucleotides match TRBD2. The CDR3 is 15 amino acids. After removal of 2 bases from V and 5 bases from J, the junction contained 6 bases not matched to a gene. Germline V CDR1 and CDR2: SEHNR, FQNEAQ (reference sequence). Written as DNA, the CDR3 is TGTGCCAGCAGCTTAAGCGGGGGCGTACTAGATACGCAGTATTTT. Its protein product is CASSLSGGVLDTQYF.